The present T cell receptor beta chain was sequenced within a study of PD-1 blockade in mismatch repair-deficient tumors. The wider study: Patients had 12 mismatch repair-deficient cancer types and were previously treated and progressing. The study's findings and limits: After pembrolizumab, tumor-resident clones rose rapidly, then generally contracted before radiologic responses.

Comments on this clone: Its antigen is not identified.

Sequencing used immunoSEQ multiplex PCR; TCRdb keeps in-frame clones, though not all of them. Here the sample spans some 120,000 clones, 88% being singletons. The CDR3 contains 13 residues. V gave up 6 bases and J gave up 10 bases, with 16 bases separating them. From germline, CDR1 is ENHRY and CDR2 SYGVKD. PCR or immunohistochemistry showed mismatch repair deficiency in every enrolled patient. A few pembrolizumab responders had their TCRs sequenced. The sequencing here drew on peripheral blood, taken approximately 69 weeks after starting pembrolizumab. The TCR comes from an adult with mismatch repair-deficient cancer. The chain recombines TRBV10-3 with TRBJ2-1; D call uncertain. DNA for the CDR3: TGTGCCATCAGGCTCGGAGCCAGTTACGAGCAGTTCTTC. Protein: CAIRLGASYEQFF.